The 3 T cell receptor beta chains below were found in one sample sequenced in a study of T cell responses to AZD1222 COVID-19 vaccine. This table comes from immunoSEQ multiplex PCR, and its TCRdb copy is limited to in-frame clones, with some not included. Altogether 160,000 or so clones are present, 75% to 90% being singletons, with the ten largest covering about 4.1%. The sequences come from peripheral blood, collected 28 days after the second dose of the MenACWY control vaccine. The receptors derive from an adult who received the MenACWY meningococcal vaccine as a control.

The CDR3 sequence is CASSQGQGALYGYTF. The CDR3 DNA sequence: TGCGCCAGCAGCCAAGGACAGGGGGCGCTTTATGGCTACACCTTC. V usage is TRBV4-3 and J usage is TRBJ1-2, with TRBD1 identical over 10 bases. Losses at the gene ends were 1 base for V and 5 bases for J; bases not matched to a gene: 4. Per germline, CDR1 LGHNA and CDR2 YSLEER. The CDR3 loop spans 15 amino acids.

This clone was recorded only once. The gene calls are TRBV18 and TRBJ1-3; a weak D match, TRBD1 (5 bases). Germline CDR1 and CDR2: KGHSH and LQKENI. Between the trimmed V and J ends, which lost 3 bases and 0 bases, there was a span of 9 bases. This CDR3 contains 15 residues. CDR3 in DNA: TGTGCCAGCTCACCGGACATAAGCTCTGGAAACACCATATATTTT. Residues: CASSPDISSGNTIYF.

This chain joins TRBV7-2 and TRBJ2-1, with 8 bases matching TRBD2. CDR3 length equals 18 residues. Germline assignment: CDR1 SGHTA and CDR2 FQGNSA. V shed 5 bases, J shed 3 bases, and the junction held 15 bases outside the gene matches. The CDR3 DNA follows: TGTGCCAGCAGCCCGAGAAGGGTGGATCTAGCGGGCTACAATGAGCAGTTCTTC. Translation gives CASSPRRVDLAGYNEQFF. Full variable domain (missing parts from reference TRBV7-2 and TRBJ2-1): GAGVSQSPSNKVTEKGKDVELRCDPISGHTALYWYRQSLGQGLEFLIYFQGNSAPDKSGLPSDRFSAERTGGSVSTLTIQRTQQEDSAVYLCASSPRRVDLAGYNEQFFGPGTRLTVL.